This entry lists 31 T cell receptor beta chains sequenced from one sample in a study of shared clonotypes between healthy human individuals. Some clones are missing from TCRdb's copy, which holds only in-frame ones; the method was immunoSEQ multiplex PCR. In the table there are about 520,000 clones, about 96% of which are singletons. Sequenced sample: naive CD4+ T cells sorted from blood. Noted subset: CD45RA+ positively selected. These receptor sequences come from a woman in her 30s in good health.

This chain joins TRBV7-2 and TRBJ2-5, with D perhaps given as TRBD1 or TRBD2 (5 bases each). This CDR3 region has 13 residues. The V and J ends lost 5 bases and 3 bases respectively, with 10 bases between them. Germline V gives CDR1 SGHTA, CDR2 FQGNSA. The CDR3 bases are TGTGCCAGCAGCCTCGGGACGGAAGAGACCCAGTACTTC. This encodes CASSLGTEETQYF.

The chain has TRBV19 and TRBJ1-5, with D uncertain. There are 14 residues in the CDR3. Germline CDR1 is LNHDA and CDR2 is SQIVND (reference sequence). Trimming cost V 4 bases and J 3 bases, with 10 bases left between them. In DNA, the CDR3 is TGTGCCAGTAGTAAGGACGTACCCAATCAGCCCCAGCATTTT. It encodes CASSKDVPNQPQHF.

The gene calls are TRBV4-1 and TRBJ2-5; D remains unclear. Trimming removed 4 bases at V and 1 base at J, with 13 bases between. The germline V gene encodes CDR1 MGHRA and CDR2 YSYEKL. The CDR3 loop spans 15 amino acids. The CDR3 loop is CASSLQKSSQETQYF. DNA for the CDR3: TGCGCCAGCAGCCTACAAAAGTCCAGCCAAGAGACCCAGTACTTC.

The rearrangement links TRBV5-8 to TRBJ2-2; 8 bases match TRBD1. V lost 2 bases to trimming and J lost 9 bases; unmatched junction nucleotides: 6. CDR3 length: 14 amino acids. Germline loops: CDR1 SGHTS, CDR2 YDEGEE. In nucleotides, the CDR3 is TGTGCCAGCAGCTTACGGACAGGGATATGGGAGCTGTTTTTT. It codes for CASSLRTGIWELFF.

This clone was counted between two and nine times. The V gene is TRBV19, the J gene TRBJ1-1; the D gene is possibly TRBD1 (5 bases). The CDR3 runs 13 residues. CDR1 and CDR2 from the germline V gene are LNHDA and SQIVND (reference sequence). V lost 6 bases and J lost 11, with 19 bases in between. CDR3: CASRKGTNLHAFF. The DNA of the CDR3 is TGTGCCAGTAGGAAGGGGACCAACCTTCACGCTTTCTTT. The variable domain in full, with the rest retrieved from reference TRBV19 and TRBJ1-1, is DGGITQSPKYLFRKEGQNVTLSCEQNLNHDAMYWYRQDPGQGLRLIYYSQIVNDFQKGDIAEGYSVSREKKESFPLTVTSAQKNPTAFYLCASRKGTNLHAFFGQGTRLTVV.

The table lists this clone with a count of one. CDR3 nucleotide sequence: TGTGCCAGCAGCTTACTCGGGAGCCCCAATGAGCAGTTCTTC. Amino acid sequence: CASSLLGSPNEQFF. J is TRBJ2-1 and V is TRBV11-3; TRBD2 might be the D (6 bases). Germline CDR1 and CDR2: SGHNT and YENEEA. Deletions cut 2 bases from V and 6 bases from J, with 11 bases between. The CDR3 runs to 14 residues.

CDR3 nucleotide sequence: TGTGCCAGCAGCCGGGACAGGTTAAGAGGCTACACCTTC. Its protein product is CASSRDRLRGYTF. The chain joins TRBV6-5 to TRBJ1-2; 8 bases match TRBD1. Looked up from germline, CDR1 is MNHEY and CDR2 is SVGAGI. The V segment lost 6 bases and the J segment 8 bases; nucleotides outside the gene matches: 8. There are 13 residues in the CDR3.

The chain couples TRBV30 to TRBJ1-3; 8 positions agree with TRBD1. With V trimmed by 4 bases and J by 0 bases, 14 bases remained unmatched. The CDR3 length is 18 residues. Germline lookup yields CDR1 GTSNPN and CDR2 SVGIG (reference sequence). DNA of the CDR3: TGTGCCTGGAACAGGGGGAAACGGTTCGGGGGCTCTGGAAACACCATATATTTT. Amino acids: CAWNRGKRFGGSGNTIYF.

The chain couples TRBV28 to TRBJ2-1; 9 bases agree with TRBD1. J lost 2 bases, V lost 6 bases, and 5 bases had no gene match. This CDR3 comprises 15 residues. CDR1 is MDHEN, CDR2 SYDVKM, per germline. CDR3 protein: CASRTGTGTYNEQFF. The CDR3 coding sequence is TGTGCCAGCAGGACCGGGACAGGGACCTACAATGAGCAGTTCTTC.

Here the CDR3 reads CASGRSFSTGELFF. The CDR3 region has the DNA TGCGCCAGCGGCCGGAGTTTTAGCACCGGGGAGCTGTTTTTT. The chain combines TRBV10-1 with TRBJ2-2, with D unresolved. Germline V gene data show CDR1 as WNHNN and CDR2 as SYGVQD (reference sequence). The CDR3 has 14 amino acids. V lost 8 bases and J lost 4, with 14 bases in between.

The CDR3 DNA sequence: TGTGCCAGTAGTATATCCGCAACAGGGTCCACTGAAGCTTTCTTT. It encodes CASSISATGSTEAFF. The V gene is TRBV19, the J gene TRBJ1-1; D might be TRBD1 (6 bases). CDR1 and CDR2 from the germline V gene are LNHDA and SQIVND (reference sequence). The CDR3 has 15 amino acids. The V end lost 2 bases, the J end lost 4 bases, and 14 bases lay between the germline ends.

This clone was seen once. V usage is TRBV9 and J usage is TRBJ2-3; TRBD2 aligns across 9 bases. CDR1 and CDR2 (germline): SGDLS, YYNGEE. The CDR3 runs 17 residues. Trimming removed 2 bases from V and 3 bases from J; junction bases left unmatched: 10. The CDR3 loop reads CASSVPLLAGTTDTQYF. For the CDR3, the DNA is TGTGCCAGCAGCGTCCCTCTACTAGCGGGCACGACAGATACGCAGTATTTT.

V is TRBV19 and J is TRBJ1-2; 9 bases are shared with TRBD1. J gave up 8 bases and V 4 bases, and 11 bases lay outside the gene matches. The CDR3 length is 15 residues. Germline lookup yields CDR1 LNHDA and CDR2 SQIVND (reference sequence). The CDR3 DNA sequence: TGTGCCAGTAGTACTTTACAGGGGGCGCAGGAAGGCTACACCTTC. Protein: CASSTLQGAQEGYTF.

This chain connects TRBV7-6 to TRBJ1-1, with TRBD1 as a possible D gene (5 bases). From germline, CDR1 is SGHVS and CDR2 FNYEAQ. This CDR3 is built from 13 residues. Trimming left V 0 bases short and J 11 bases short, with 13 bases between. The CDR3 loop reads CASSLARGAWAFF. The CDR3 DNA follows: TGTGCCAGCAGCTTAGCGCGAGGGGCGTGGGCTTTCTTT.

This clone was seen a handful of times. This rearrangement joins TRBV7-9 to TRBJ1-5; D might be TRBD1 (6 bases). The CDR3 totals 15 residues. From germline, CDR1 is SEHNR and CDR2 FQNEAQ (reference sequence). V lost 4 bases and J 2 bases, leaving 12 bases between the germline ends. The CDR3 reads CASSSQGLGNQPQHF. The CDR3 nucleotides read TGTGCCAGCAGCTCACAGGGCTTAGGCAATCAGCCCCAGCATTTT.

The chain employs TRBV7-6 and TRBJ1-1; D call uncertain. V was shortened by 5 bases and J by 10 bases, with 23 bases between the two germline ends. The length of the CDR3 is 15 residues. Germline V gene sequence: CDR1 SGHVS, CDR2 FNYEAQ. The DNA for the CDR3 is TGTGCCAGCAGCCGGGAGCCGGGCCCAGGTAGGGTAGCTTTCTTT. Its protein product is CASSREPGPGRVAFF. The full variable domain, with the rest looked up from reference TRBV7-6 and TRBJ1-1, is GAGVSQSPRYKVTKRGQDVALRCDPISGHVSLYWYRQALGQGPEFLTYFNYEAQQDKSGLPNDRFSAERPEGSISTLTIQRTEQRDSAMYRCASSREPGPGRVAFFGQGTRLTVV.

The chain carries TRBV18 and TRBJ2-3, with 9 bases that match TRBD2. The CDR3 runs to 16 residues. The germline CDR1 and CDR2 sequences are KGHSH and LQKENI. V shed 4 bases, J shed 1 base, and the junction held 6 bases outside the gene matches. As DNA, the CDR3 is TGTGCCAGCTCACATATCATAGCGGGAGGCACAGATACGCAGTATTTT. Translation gives CASSHIIAGGTDTQYF.

This rearrangement joins TRBV7-9 to TRBJ2-1; TRBD1 is a possible D gene (5 bases). Trimming took off 3 bases at V and 3 bases at J, with 12 bases between the two ends. The CDR3 consists of 15 residues. Germline-derived CDR1 and CDR2 are SEHNR and FQNEAQ (reference sequence). The CDR3 loop reads CASSLGQGLYNEQFF. CDR3 nucleotide sequence: TGTGCCAGCAGCTTGGGGCAGGGTCTCTACAATGAGCAGTTCTTC.

The chain employs TRBV7-9 and TRBJ1-1; the D gene is possibly TRBD1 (6 bases). This CDR3 is 15 amino acids long. Trimming left V 5 bases short and J 0 bases short, with 13 bases between. CDR1 is SEHNR, CDR2 FQNEAQ, per germline (reference sequence). The chain's CDR3 is CASSPQGQMNTEAFF. The CDR3 nucleotides are TGTGCCAGCAGCCCTCAGGGACAAATGAACACTGAAGCTTTCTTT.

The V gene is TRBV28, the J gene TRBJ1-1, with D possibly matching TRBD1 (5 bases). The CDR3 is made up of 16 amino acids. The germline CDR1 and CDR2 sequences are MDHEN and SYDVKM. V was clipped by 4 bases and J by 1 base, with 16 bases between them. This chain's CDR3 is CASSWDFRSPNTEAFF. In nucleotides, the CDR3 is TGTGCCAGCAGTTGGGACTTTAGATCCCCGAACACTGAAGCTTTCTTT.

The chain employs TRBV7-2 and TRBJ2-7; TRBD2 matches at 14 bases. Trimming at V came to 3 bases and at J to 9 bases, leaving 7 bases not matched to a gene. Germline CDR1 is SGHTA and CDR2 is FQGNSA. The CDR3 runs 15 residues. The CDR3 spells CASSFTGTSGSMQYF. The CDR3 nucleotides read TGTGCCAGCAGCTTTACTGGGACTAGCGGGAGTATGCAGTACTTC.

CDR3 region: CASSPRSADLPFGQETQYF. In nucleotides, the CDR3 is TGCGCCAGCAGCCCAAGGAGCGCAGACCTCCCCTTTGGGCAAGAGACCCAGTACTTC. This chain connects TRBV5-1 to TRBJ2-5; D remains unclear. The CDR3 is made up of 19 amino acids. The V end lost 4 bases, the J end lost 2 bases, and 27 bases lay between the germline ends. The V gene's germline CDR1 is SGHRS and CDR2 YFSETQ.

The chain links TRBV5-6 to TRBJ2-3; weak D call: TRBD2 (6 bases). V shed 4 bases and J shed 1 base, with 10 bases lying between them. The CDR3 runs to 14 residues. Per the germline V gene, CDR1 is SGHDT and CDR2 is YYEEEE. The CDR3 loop reads CASSRDLGTDTQYF. CDR3 bases: TGTGCCAGCAGCAGGGACTTAGGCACAGATACGCAGTATTTT.

This rearrangement joins TRBV12-5 to TRBJ1-2, with D unresolved. The CDR3 is 12 residues long. Looked up from germline, CDR1 is LGHNT and CDR2 is FRNRAP. Trimming took off 3 bases at V and 2 bases at J, with 4 bases between the two ends. The CDR3 spells CASGFRNYGYTF. CDR3 sequence (DNA): TGTGCTAGTGGTTTTAGGAACTATGGCTACACCTTC.

The V call is TRBV6-6, the J call TRBJ1-3; TRBD1 is a possible D gene (5 bases). V lost 7 bases and J lost 4, with 8 bases in between. This CDR3 spans 12 amino acids. Germline-derived CDR1 and CDR2 are MNHNY and SVGAGI (reference sequence). CDR3 sequence (DNA): TGTGCCAGCATCGGGGACGGAAACACCATATATTTT. Translation: CASIGDGNTIYF.

The rearrangement links TRBV6-5 to TRBJ1-1; no clear D gene. Germline V lookup: CDR1 MNHEY, CDR2 SVGAGI. V lost 3 bases to trimming and J lost 1 base, with 6 bases between them. This CDR3 contains 13 residues. In DNA form, the CDR3 reads TGTGCCAGCAGTTATCTCAGGAACACTGAAGCTTTCTTT. It translates to CASSYLRNTEAFF.

The chain carries TRBV19 and TRBJ1-2; D is possibly TRBD1 (5 bases). The CDR3 is 13 amino acids. V was pared by 5 bases and J by 4 bases, with 11 bases between. Germline lookup yields CDR1 LNHDA and CDR2 SQIVND (reference sequence). In DNA, the CDR3 is TGTGCCAGTAGTGGGGCGGACCCCTATGGCTACACCTTC. This gives the protein CASSGADPYGYTF.

The gene calls are TRBV2 and TRBJ2-5; 12 bases map to TRBD2. The J call could be wrong; TRBJ2-7 is a better fit for the DNA end. CDR1 and CDR2 from the germline V gene are SNHLY and FYNNEI. This CDR3 region has 13 residues. The CDR3 sequence is CATLLAGGSEQYF. DNA of the CDR3: TGTGCCACCCTACTAGCGGGAGGTAGCGAGCAGTACTTC.

The gene calls are TRBV28 and TRBJ2-3; either TRBD1 or TRBD2 may supply D (6 bases each). The length of the CDR3 is 15 residues. From germline, CDR1 is MDHEN and CDR2 SYDVKM. V dropped 7 bases and J dropped 2 bases, with 16 bases sitting between them. The CDR3 DNA is TGTGCCAGCACACCACTTGGGGGGCCCACAGATACGCAGTATTTT. Protein: CASTPLGGPTDTQYF.

The rearrangement links TRBV19 to TRBJ1-2; D unclear. The germline V gene encodes CDR1 LNHDA and CDR2 SQIVND (reference sequence). V shed 8 bases and J shed 1 base, with 20 bases lying between them. This CDR3 spans 16 amino acids. The CDR3 spells CASGDIRTPINYGYTF. The DNA for the CDR3 is TGTGCCAGTGGGGATATACGCACCCCAATTAACTATGGCTACACCTTC.

The CDR3 DNA reads TGTGCCAGCAAGGGGATTTCGAACACTGAAGCTTTCTTT. This translates into CASKGISNTEAFF. The genes are TRBV7-9 and TRBJ1-1; D is perhaps TRBD1 (5 bases). Germline V gene data show CDR1 as SEHNR and CDR2 as FQNEAQ (reference sequence). Trimming cost V 7 bases and J 1 base, with 10 bases left between them. The CDR3 loop spans 13 amino acids.